This entry features one TCR beta chain sequence. Its antigen is not identified. Profiled with immunoSEQ multiplex PCR; TCRdb holds only in-frame clones, not every one. This sample has 80,000 to 130,000 clones, with 90% found just once. Exclusion of a patient followed from autoimmune disease history or systemic immunosuppression. This record comes from a study of OX40 agonist ivuxolimab in advanced cancers. Study outcomes and limitations: Some nonresponders likewise displayed low normalized T-cell clonal expansion. CD8+ T cells showed, on average, more clonal expansion than CD4+ cells.

The CDR3 length is 17 residues. Trimming took 2 bases from V and 0 from J, leaving 15 bases between them. CDR1 and CDR2 from the germline V gene are SGHKS and YYEKEE (reference sequence). Specimen: CD4+ or CD8+ T cells sorted from blood, collected in a trial of the OX40 agonist ivuxolimab. The receptor's source is an adult with an advanced solid tumor such as melanoma, head and neck, liver or kidney cancer. The chain uses TRBV5-5 and TRBJ1-5; tentatively, D is TRBD1 (6 bases). The CDR3 bases are TGTGCCAGCAGCTTTGATCCGAGGGGGGTTAGCAATCAGCCCCAGCATTTT. This sequence encodes CASSFDPRGVSNQPQHF.